This TCR beta chain was obtained from a study of blood T cell repertoires in COVID-19. Germline-derived CDR1 and CDR2 are SGHRS and YFSETQ. The CDR3 contains 18 residues. J gave up 3 bases and V 4 bases, and 11 bases lay outside the gene matches. Original processing notes: Nucleated cell counts were estimated from reference gene primer amplification. Assay: immunoSEQ multiplex PCR; the TCRdb copy retains only in-frame clones and omits some. The DNA gave D and trimming, while V, J and clone size come from that table. This table holds about 120,000 clones, roughly nine tenths found once. Sequencing was done on a sample of peripheral blood. The J gene is TRBJ1-6, the V gene TRBV5-1; 9 positions agree with TRBD1. The sequence derives from a man in his 70s who had recovered from COVID-19. CDR3 nucleotides: TGCGCCAGCAGCACCGGACAGGGGAGGGGGTTCTATAATTCACCCCTCCACTTT. It encodes CASSTGQGRGFYNSPLHF.